Presented here are 27 T cell receptor beta chains from one specimen sequenced in a study of post-analysis software for immune sequencing data. No antigen has been identified for these receptors. Libraries were made from TCR beta cDNA, and they carried unique molecular identifiers. TCRdb itself ran the PCR reads through MiXCR, one entry per CDR3 protein. This table holds about 500,000 distinct CDR3 sequences, roughly 45% found once. Study outcomes and limitations: Four or five TRBV segments (TRBV5-6, TRBV5-1 and TRBV20-1 among them) occurred more frequently in patients than in controls.

The sequenced sample was blood. The receptors derive from a girl between 5 and 17 years old with multiple sclerosis.

This clonotype was found a few times. V and J are TRBV7-6 and TRBJ2-1; maybe TRBD2 (5 bases). Germline V lookup: CDR1 SGHVS, CDR2 FNYEAQ. Between the trimmed V and J ends, which lost 10 bases and 2 bases, there was a span of 9 bases. This CDR3 has 12 residues. The CDR3 loop is CAILRAYNEQFF. The CDR3 bases are TGTGCCATCCTGAGGGCCTACAATGAGCAGTTCTTC.

This clonotype was counted a few times. This chain connects TRBV27 to TRBJ1-2; TRBD1 aligns across 7 bases. Germline V gene sequence: CDR1 MNHEY, CDR2 SMNVEV (reference sequence). The CDR3 spans 14 residues. Unmatched junction bases numbered 7, after V lost 5 bases and J lost 4 bases. In DNA form, the CDR3 reads TGTGCCAGCAGTGAACAGGGGATAAGCTATGGCTACACCTTC. It encodes CASSEQGISYGYTF.

This clonotype was counted only a few times. The chain is built from TRBV30 and TRBJ2-2, with D maybe TRBD1 (5 bases). Between the trimmed V and J ends, which lost 5 bases and 6 bases, there was a span of 10 bases. The CDR3 extends over 12 amino acids. The V gene's germline CDR1 is GTSNPN and CDR2 SVGIG (reference sequence). The CDR3 region is CAWAGLAGELFF. The CDR3 region has the DNA TGTGCCTGGGCAGGGTTGGCCGGGGAGCTGTTTTTT.

The chain is built from TRBV5-1 and TRBJ2-5; 16 bases agree with TRBD2. The J call may be wrong; the DNA end is better matched by TRBJ2-7. CDR3 size: 16 residues. Germline CDR1 reads SGHRS; CDR2 reads YFSETQ. For the CDR3, the DNA is TGCGCCAGCAGTACAGGGACTAGCGGGAGGGCCAGCGAGCAGTACTTC. Its protein product is CASSTGTSGRASEQYF.

This clonotype was found a few times. This chain joins TRBV29-1 and TRBJ1-2; tentatively, D is TRBD1 (5 bases). The CDR3 length is 13 residues. V was clipped by 7 bases and J by 4 bases, with 16 bases between them. The germline V gene encodes CDR1 SQVTM and CDR2 ANQGSEA. The CDR3 here is CSGGEGSPYGYTF. CDR3 bases: TGCAGCGGGGGGGAGGGGAGTCCCTATGGCTACACCTTC.

The V gene is TRBV12-3 or TRBV12-4, the J gene TRBJ2-1; TRBD2 matches 11 bases. Trimming removed 6 bases from V and 7 bases from J; junction bases left unmatched: 11. CDR3 length: 16 amino acids. Here the CDR3 reads CASRISGRGMGNEQFF. CDR3 coding DNA: TGTGCCAGCAGGATTAGCGGGAGGGGCATGGGTAATGAGCAGTTCTTC.

This clonotype has just a few counts. The rearrangement uses TRBV4-3 and TRBJ1-2; no reliable D call. Looked up from germline, CDR1 is LGHNA and CDR2 is YSLEER. Between the trimmed V and J ends, which lost 0 bases and 8 bases, there was a span of 16 bases. This CDR3 is built from 15 residues. The CDR3, as DNA: TGCGCCAGCAGCCAAGATGGGTACGAACCGGGGGGCTACACCTTC. This codes for CASSQDGYEPGGYTF.

This clonotype appeared once. The V call is TRBV14, the J call TRBJ2-7; possible D gene TRBD2, 6 bases. CDR1 and CDR2 from the germline V gene are SGHDN and FVKESK. The V end was cut by 4 bases, the J end by 0 bases, with 19 bases between. The CDR3 spans 17 residues. As DNA, the CDR3 is TGTGCCAGCAGCCCCAAAGGGGAGGAGCCGAGCTCCTACGAGCAGTACTTC. It yields the protein CASSPKGEEPSSYEQYF.

The V call is TRBV6-5, the J call TRBJ1-2; D may be TRBD1 (6 bases). The germline V gene has CDR1 MNHEY and CDR2 SVGAGI. Trimming took off 6 bases at V and 4 bases at J, with 15 bases between the two ends. This CDR3 is built from 14 residues. CDR3 in amino acids: CASRSTTQGYGYTF. In DNA form, the CDR3 reads TGTGCCAGCAGGTCTACGACACAGGGCTATGGCTACACCTTC.

The J gene is TRBJ1-2, the V gene TRBV28; perhaps TRBD1 as D (5 bases). Between the trimmed V and J ends, which lost 4 bases and 4 bases, there was a span of 16 bases. The CDR3 is 15 amino acids. Germline loops: CDR1 MDHEN, CDR2 SYDVKM. The CDR3 DNA follows: TGTGCCAGCAGTTCCTCCCCGGGGGGTTTCTATGGCTACACCTTC. Translating gives CASSSSPGGFYGYTF.

There are a few counts of this clonotype. The genes are TRBV15 and TRBJ2-1; TRBD2 might be the D (6 bases). CDR3 length: 16 residues. Germline CDR1 is LNHNV and CDR2 is YYDKDF (reference sequence). The ends were cut back, 1 base at V and 4 bases at J, with 14 bases in the middle. This chain's CDR3 is CATSRVTVAAYNEQFF. The CDR3 nucleotides read TGTGCCACCAGCAGAGTTACGGTAGCGGCTTACAATGAGCAGTTCTTC.

The V call is TRBV29-1, the J call TRBJ2-7, with D perhaps TRBD2 (8 bases). Germline assignment: CDR1 SQVTM and CDR2 ANQGSEA. This CDR3 is 17 amino acids long. Trimming removed 5 bases from V and 0 bases from J, with 23 bases in between. CDR3 in amino acids: CSVRGRVAGGYSYEQYF. CDR3 nucleotide sequence: TGCAGCGTTAGGGGGCGCGTGGCGGGAGGTTACTCCTACGAGCAGTACTTC.

V is TRBV20-1 and J is TRBJ2-7, with TRBD2 matching 9 bases. This CDR3 is built from 19 residues. Germline CDR1 and CDR2: DFQATT and SNEGSKA (reference sequence). V lost 4 bases and J lost 1; bases outside the gene matches: 20. The CDR3 here is CSATTRVLSLSGRSYEQYF. CDR3 DNA: TGCAGTGCTACCACGAGGGTCCTTTCGTTGAGCGGGAGGTCCTACGAGCAGTACTTC.

This clonotype was detected only a few times. This chain connects TRBV7-9 to TRBJ2-7, with TRBD1 matching 8 bases. The CDR3 has 16 amino acids. Per germline, CDR1 SEHNR and CDR2 FQNEAQ (reference sequence). V dropped 4 bases and J dropped 4; count of bases not matched to a gene: 12. The CDR3 DNA sequence: TGTGCCAGCAGCTACCCCTTGGCCGGACAGGGTTACGAGCAGTACTTC. This codes for CASSYPLAGQGYEQYF.

The rearrangement joins TRBV24-1 to TRBJ2-7, with 10 positions matching TRBD1. Germline-derived CDR1 and CDR2 are KGHDR and SFDVKD. The V segment lost 10 bases and the J segment 2 bases; nucleotides outside the gene matches: 7. This CDR3 has 14 residues. Written as DNA, the CDR3 is TGTGCCACGGCGGCCGGGACAGGGGCCTACGAGCAGTACTTC. Translated, it gives CATAAGTGAYEQYF.

This clonotype was picked up a small number of times. This chain joins TRBV15 and TRBJ2-7; D perhaps matches TRBD1 (6 bases). This CDR3 is 13 amino acids long. V was pared by 3 bases and J by 4 bases, with 10 bases between. The germline gives CDR1 LNHNV, CDR2 YYDKDF (reference sequence). CDR3 protein: CATSSIRGYEQYF. The CDR3, as DNA: TGTGCCACCAGCAGTATCAGGGGATACGAGCAGTACTTC.

This clonotype came up a few times. CDR3 residues: CASSLTSGRSADTQYF. Written as DNA, the CDR3 is TGTGCCAGCAGCTTGACTAGCGGGAGGAGCGCAGATACGCAGTATTTT. The chain couples TRBV7-9 to TRBJ2-3; 13 bases line up with TRBD2. There are 16 residues in the CDR3. V lost 3 bases, J lost 4 bases, and 4 bases stayed unmatched. The germline gives CDR1 SEHNR, CDR2 FQNEAQ (reference sequence).

The chain joins TRBV6-5 to TRBJ1-3; possible D gene TRBD1, 5 bases. V lost 0 bases, J lost 0 bases, and 9 bases lay in between. CDR1 is MNHEY and CDR2 is SVGAGI in the germline V gene. CDR3 length: 16 amino acids. CDR3 bases: TGTGCCAGCAGTTACTCAGGGGAGGGCTCTGGAAACACCATATATTTT. Its translation is CASSYSGEGSGNTIYF.

This clonotype has only a few counts. This sequence joins TRBV6-5 and TRBJ2-1; D gene uncertain. CDR1 is MNHEY, CDR2 SVGAGI, per germline. The V and J ends lost 5 bases and 0 bases respectively, with 11 bases between them. There are 15 residues in the CDR3. The CDR3 region has the DNA TGTGCCAGCAGTCTCACACTGAGCTCCTACAATGAGCAGTTCTTC. This encodes CASSLTLSSYNEQFF.

The chain uses TRBV3-1 and TRBJ2-7; D call uncertain. V lost 0 bases and J 2 bases, leaving 8 bases between the germline ends. Germline values: CDR1 LGHDT, CDR2 YNNKEL (reference sequence). The CDR3 loop spans 14 amino acids. CDR3 DNA sequence: TGTGCCAGCAGCCAAGATGGGTACACCTACGAGCAGTACTTC. Its protein product is CASSQDGYTYEQYF.

The chain carries TRBV29-1 and TRBJ2-1, with a possible D match to TRBD2 (6 bases). This CDR3 has 14 amino acids. Germline V lookup: CDR1 SQVTM, CDR2 ANQGSEA. Trimming pared 3 bases from V and 0 bases from J, leaving 9 bases between. The CDR3 is CSVEVRDSYNEQFF. CDR3 sequence (DNA): TGCAGCGTTGAGGTGCGGGACTCCTACAATGAGCAGTTCTTC.

This clonotype was seen a handful of times. This rearrangement joins TRBV5-1 to TRBJ1-1, with TRBD1 matching 9 bases. V lost 6 bases and J lost 7; bases outside the gene matches: 10. Per germline, CDR1 SGHRS and CDR2 YFSETQ. CDR3 length: 14 residues. In DNA, the CDR3 is TGCGCCAGCAACAAGGGGACAGGGAGTGGTGAAGCTTTCTTT. This translates into CASNKGTGSGEAFF.

J is TRBJ2-1 and V is TRBV4-1; 9 bases align to TRBD2. Germline V gives CDR1 MGHRA, CDR2 YSYEKL. CDR3 length: 17 amino acids. Trimming cost V 0 bases and J 3 bases; bases outside gene matches: 6. The CDR3 nucleotides are TGCGCCAGCAGCCAAGAAGCCCTAGCGGGATACTACAATGAGCAGTTCTTC. This encodes CASSQEALAGYYNEQFF.

This clonotype has just a few counts. The chain couples TRBV20-1 to TRBJ2-5, with 8 bases identical to TRBD2. With V trimmed by 3 bases and J by 1 base, 16 bases remained unmatched. Germline V gene lookup returns CDR1 DFQATT and CDR2 SNEGSKA (reference sequence). The CDR3 length is 18 residues. This CDR3 reads CSASSIGWGSGIQETQYF. For the CDR3, the DNA is TGCAGTGCTAGTTCGATCGGGTGGGGTAGCGGGATCCAAGAGACCCAGTACTTC.

This sequence joins TRBV20-1 and TRBJ2-7; 13 nucleotides match TRBD2. This CDR3 has 16 residues. Germline V gives CDR1 DFQATT, CDR2 SNEGSKA (reference sequence). V lost 4 bases and J lost 6; bases outside the gene matches: 12. The CDR3 reads CSATRAGTSGKGEQYF. In DNA, the CDR3 is TGCAGTGCTACTCGGGCGGGGACTAGCGGGAAGGGCGAGCAGTACTTC.

This clonotype showed up just a few times. The rearrangement joins TRBV5-1 to TRBJ2-1, with D possibly matching TRBD1 (6 bases). Per germline, CDR1 SGHRS and CDR2 YFSETQ. Trimming stripped 7 bases from V and 2 bases from J, with 22 bases between. The CDR3 consists of 17 residues. The CDR3 nucleotides read TGCGCCAGCTCCCCCGGGCGGGCAGGGGCGCCCTACAATGAGCAGTTCTTC. Its translation: CASSPGRAGAPYNEQFF.

The rearrangement uses TRBV15 and TRBJ1-2; possible D gene TRBD1, 5 bases. The CDR3 consists of 13 residues. From germline, CDR1 is LNHNV and CDR2 YYDKDF (reference sequence). Trimming removed 4 bases from V and 2 bases from J, with 8 bases in between. The CDR3 bases are TGTGCCACCAGCACAGGACAAAACTATGGCTACACCTTC. It specifies CATSTGQNYGYTF. Using reference TRBV15 and TRBJ1-2 for the parts outside the CDR3, the full variable domain is DAMVIQNPRYQVTQFGKPVTLSCSQTLNHNVMYWYQQKSSQAPKLLFHYYDKDFNNEADTPDNFQSRRPNTSFCFLDIRSPGLGDTAMYLCATSTGQNYGYTFGSGTRLTVV.